The entry below gives a single TCR beta chain sequence along with its context. Its antigen specificity is not known. Base qualities are not recorded, but no much larger clone differs from it by a single base. Trimming at the junction amounts to 4 bases on V and 2 bases on J, and the germline ends lie 15 bases apart. CDR1 and CDR2 are drawn from the germline V gene (reference sequence): LGHDT, YNNKEL. Counted from cysteine to phenylalanine, this CDR3 has 15 amino acids. The only DNA kept is the CDR3, 45 bases in frame from the first base. High-throughput TCR beta sequencing profiled peripheral blood CD8+ and CD4+ T cells from healthy donors, Susac syndrome patients and multiple sclerosis patients. Multiple sclerosis controls were treatment-naive patients with stable or active relapsing-remitting disease fulfilling revised McDonald criteria. Bulk CD8+ and CD4+ T cells were purified by magnetic negative isolation, while CD8+ TEMRA cells were enriched using FACS. Blood was collected in EDTA tubes and processed within 24 hours, with PBMCs isolated through density gradient centrifugation. PBMCs intended for TCR sequencing were cryopreserved in liquid nitrogen and thawed later in a water bath at 37 degrees C. The sorted or isolated CD4+, CD8+ and CD8+ TEMRA cells reached a purity of at least 90%.

The sample originates from a study of CD8 T cells in Susac syndrome (dated by TCRdb to between 2018 and 2021). Study-level background: Whether CD8+ T cell activation and differentiation in Susac syndrome was antigen driven was tested using repertoire sequencing. Overall results and qualifications from the work: The TCR sequencing and HLA analysis was acknowledged to have included a relatively small number of individuals.

RNA was extracted with the RNeasy kit and about 0.5 to 1 ug was reverse transcribed using random hexamers. TCR beta CDR3 regions were amplified with the immunoSEQ multiplex PCR assay covering 54 Vbeta and 13 Jbeta segments. To correct PCR amplification bias, a synthetic template baseline was used for both primer optimization and computational correction. Per the authors' processing: Reads were annotated to V, D and J genes per IMGT and analyzed with immunoSEQ Analyzer, keeping only productive sequences. Clonality was calculated as one minus the Shannon entropy normalized by log2 of the number of productive unique sequences. For each patient and control, public and private clones were evaluated among the 100 most prevalent clones. Susac-specific clones were defined as absent from healthy and MS cohorts, roughly 1,100 published viral clones and other ImmuneACCESS disease sequences. TCRdb applied fastp at Q25 and MiXCR to the public reads, then kept only in-frame beta chains. Identical CDR3 proteins give one entry, which carries the most common genes and DNA. It is TCRdb's table, rather than the study itself, that gives the V and J calls and clone size. The sample contains under 350,000 distinct CDR3 sequences, roughly 94% of them found a single time. Jointly, the top ten make up about 0.07% of the sample.

The source of this sequence is a human donor with multiple sclerosis. The sequencing input was CD4+ T cells from PBMCs. The rearranged chain carries TRBV3-1 and TRBJ2-7; TRBD1 is perhaps the D gene, given 7 matching bases. The nucleotide sequence is TGTGCCAGCAGCCGACAGGGACTGCTAGCCTACGAGCAGTACTTC. Its product reads: CASSRQGLLAYEQYF.